These 26 T cell receptor beta chains came from one sample sequenced in a study of T cell responses to AZD1222 COVID-19 vaccine. Using immunoSEQ multiplex PCR, the repertoire was profiled, and TCRdb retains in-frame clones only, with some absent. The sample lists roughly 140,000 clones, about nine tenths occurring once. The specimen comprised peripheral blood, sampled 28 days after the second AZD1222 dose. Receptors were obtained from an adult who received the AZD1222 COVID-19 vaccine.

The CDR3 DNA reads TGTGCCATCAGTTCAGGGGGCAGCTCCTATAATTCACCCCTCCACTTT. This gives the protein CAISSGGSSYNSPLHF. The genes are TRBV10-3 and TRBJ1-6, with TRBD1 identical over 8 bases. This CDR3 comprises 16 residues. V gave up 5 bases and J gave up 0 bases; unmatched junction bases: 3. Per germline, CDR1 ENHRY and CDR2 SYGVKD.

The CDR3 nucleotides read TGTGCCAGCAAACGGGGTGGCACCGGGGAGCTGTTTTTT. Its translation: CASKRGGTGELFF. This chain joins TRBV3-1 (or the pseudogene TRBV3-2) and TRBJ2-2; a possible D gene is TRBD2 (5 bases). Germline V CDR1 and CDR2: LGHDT, YNNKEL (reference sequence). V lost 7 bases and J lost 4, with 10 bases in between. This CDR3 is built from 13 residues.

V and J are TRBV5-1 and TRBJ1-2; 7 nucleotides line up with TRBD1. The CDR3 totals 12 residues. V was clipped by 0 bases and J by 7 bases; unmatched bases: 0. Germline V gene sequence: CDR1 SGHRS, CDR2 YFSETQ. CDR3: CASSLGQGGYTF. The CDR3 DNA reads as TGCGCCAGCAGCTTGGGACAGGGTGGCTACACCTTC.

The chain couples TRBV2 to TRBJ2-7; D is unclear. The CDR3 is 13 residues long. V was pared by 6 bases and J by 0 bases, with 9 bases between. Germline lookup yields CDR1 SNHLY and CDR2 FYNNEI. CDR3 sequence: CASSDLGSYEQYF. The CDR3 bases are TGTGCCAGCAGCGACTTGGGCTCCTACGAGCAGTACTTC.

The chain carries TRBV6-4 and TRBJ1-5; 7 nucleotides agree with TRBD1. This CDR3 is 19 amino acids long. The J segment lost 2 bases and the V segment lost 2 bases, leaving 15 bases of the junction unmatched. The V gene's germline CDR1 is MRHNA and CDR2 SNTAGT. DNA for the CDR3: TGTGCCAGCAGTGACAGGGGGCACCCATACAATGTGGGCAATCAGCCCCAGCATTTT. It codes for CASSDRGHPYNVGNQPQHF.

The chain couples TRBV15 to TRBJ1-2; no reliable D call. V lost 4 bases to trimming and J lost 3 bases, with 9 bases between them. Germline assignment: CDR1 LNHNV and CDR2 YYDKDF (reference sequence). The CDR3 is 13 amino acids. The CDR3 DNA follows: TGTGCCACCAGCATTAGGACCGACTATGGCTACACCTTC. It codes for CATSIRTDYGYTF. The variable domain in full, completed from reference TRBV15 and TRBJ1-2, reads DAMVIQNPRYQVTQFGKPVTLSCSQTLNHNVMYWYQQKSSQAPKLLFHYYDKDFNNEADTPDNFQSRRPNTSFCFLDIRSPGLGDTAMYLCATSIRTDYGYTFGSGTRLTVV.

The chain couples TRBV30 to TRBJ1-2, with a tentative D call TRBD1 (5 bases). CDR1 GTSNPN and CDR2 SVGIG come from the germline V gene (reference sequence). V lost 3 bases to trimming and J lost 3 bases, with 20 bases between them. The CDR3 is 16 amino acids. CDR3 sequence reads: CAWSARDLGQDYGYTF. The DNA for the CDR3 is TGTGCCTGGAGCGCTAGGGACCTGGGGCAGGACTATGGCTACACCTTC.

The rearrangement uses TRBV19 and TRBJ2-3; 7 bases align to TRBD1. CDR3 length: 12 amino acids. The germline gives CDR1 LNHDA, CDR2 SQIVND (reference sequence). V dropped 10 bases and J dropped 3; count of bases not matched to a gene: 4. The CDR3 coding sequence is TGTGCCACCAAGGGGGCGACAGATACGCAGTATTTT. This encodes CATKGATDTQYF.

A single count supports this clone. The chain is built from TRBV4-2 and TRBJ2-1; the D call may be TRBD1 or TRBD2 (5 bases each). This CDR3 has 13 amino acids. CDR1 is LGHNA and CDR2 is YNFKEQ in the germline V gene. The V end lost 1 base, the J end lost 11 bases, and 12 bases lay between the germline ends. This CDR3 reads CASSQVERGQQFF. The CDR3, as DNA: TGTGCCAGCAGCCAAGTAGAGAGGGGACAGCAGTTCTTC.

About this clone itself: This sample includes further DNA sequences coding for the same CDR3. The chain has TRBV6-5 and TRBJ1-2; D is uncertain. CDR1 and CDR2 from the germline V gene are MNHEY and SVGAGI. V lost 2 bases and J lost 4, with 8 bases in between. The CDR3 runs to 13 residues. The CDR3 here is CASSYGGSYGYTF. CDR3 DNA: TGTGCCAGCAGTTACGGAGGGAGCTATGGCTACACCTTC.

This clone was seen just once. This chain connects TRBV15 to TRBJ1-1; possible D gene TRBD1, 6 bases. The CDR3 has 15 amino acids. V was cut by 5 bases and J by 0 bases, with 13 bases left in between. Looked up from germline, CDR1 is LNHNV and CDR2 is YYDKDF (reference sequence). DNA of the CDR3: TGTGCCACCAGCGGGGGCACGGGGTTGAACACTGAAGCTTTCTTT. This sequence encodes CATSGGTGLNTEAFF.

The chain is built from TRBV7-9 and TRBJ1-1; tentative D call: TRBD1 (5 bases). From germline, CDR1 is SEHNR and CDR2 FQNEAQ (reference sequence). Between the trimmed V and J ends, which lost 5 bases and 1 base, there was a span of 5 bases. The CDR3 has 12 residues. The DNA for the CDR3 is TGTGCCAGCAGCAGGGGGAACACTGAAGCTTTCTTT. Translated: CASSRGNTEAFF.

The chain links TRBV5-4 to TRBJ2-1; D uncertain. The CDR3 contains 14 residues. Germline CDR1 and CDR2: SGHNT and YYREEE (reference sequence). Trimming took 3 bases from V and 5 from J, leaving 12 bases between them. This chain's CDR3 is CASSSPGADNEQFF. CDR3 sequence (DNA): TGTGCCAGCAGCTCGCCTGGAGCCGACAATGAGCAGTTCTTC.

The V and J genes are TRBV7-2 and TRBJ1-2, with 8 bases identical to TRBD1. The CDR3 loop spans 14 amino acids. Losses at the gene ends were 4 bases for V and 5 bases for J; bases not matched to a gene: 6. Germline V gene sequence: CDR1 SGHTA, CDR2 FQGNSA. As DNA, the CDR3 is TGTGCCAGCAGCTCGGGACAGGACTATTATGGCTACACCTTC. Translation: CASSSGQDYYGYTF.

The genes are TRBV4-1 and TRBJ1-2; tentative D call: TRBD1 (5 bases). Germline assignment: CDR1 MGHRA and CDR2 YSYEKL. This CDR3 contains 15 residues. The V end was cut by 3 bases, the J end by 4 bases, with 15 bases between. The CDR3 protein is CASSHPSGDSYGYTF. CDR3 DNA sequence: TGCGCCAGCAGCCACCCAAGCGGAGACAGCTATGGCTACACCTTC.

To note about this clone: The sample contains more than one DNA sequence encoding this CDR3. The rearrangement uses TRBV27 and TRBJ1-2; D unresolved. V was pared by 2 bases and J by 5 bases, with 9 bases between. This CDR3 comprises 13 residues. Germline CDR1 MNHEY, CDR2 SMNVEV (reference sequence). In nucleotides, the CDR3 is TGTGCCAGCAGTTTAGGACGGTCTTATGGCTACACCTTC. Amino acids: CASSLGRSYGYTF.

J is TRBJ2-1 and V is TRBV3-1 (or the pseudogene TRBV3-2); D remains ambiguous. Germline-derived CDR1 and CDR2 are LGHDT and YNNKEL (reference sequence). The V end was cut by 0 bases, the J end by 6 bases, with 12 bases between. CDR3 length equals 15 residues. The CDR3 loop reads CASSQDLRQPNEQFF. The CDR3 DNA reads TGTGCCAGCAGCCAAGATCTCCGGCAGCCCAATGAGCAGTTCTTC.

The chain carries TRBV11-2 and TRBJ1-5, with D maybe TRBD1 (5 bases). The CDR3 length is 14 residues. CDR1 and CDR2 from the germline V gene are SGHAT and FQNNGV. The V end was cut by 1 base, the J end by 5 bases, with 9 bases between. The CDR3 region is CASSLVGVDQPQHF. In DNA form, the CDR3 reads TGTGCCAGCAGCTTAGTAGGGGTGGATCAGCCCCAGCATTTT.

The J gene is TRBJ1-2, the V gene TRBV7-2; D is undetermined. CDR3 length: 12 amino acids. The germline gives CDR1 SGHTA, CDR2 FQGNSA. V was cut by 3 bases and J by 4 bases, with 6 bases left in between. The CDR3 protein is CASSLEGYGYTF. In nucleotides, the CDR3 is TGTGCCAGCAGCTTGGAAGGCTATGGCTACACCTTC.

The chain joins TRBV5-5 to TRBJ1-5, with a possible D match to TRBD1 (5 bases). The CDR3 extends over 15 amino acids. Trimming stripped 0 bases from V and 7 bases from J, with 14 bases between. Germline CDR1 and CDR2: SGHKS and YYEKEE (reference sequence). Written as DNA, the CDR3 is TGTGCCAGCAGCTTGGCTGTTGGGGGTAGACAGCCCCAGCATTTT. Amino acid sequence: CASSLAVGGRQPQHF.

The rearrangement links TRBV27 to TRBJ1-5, with D tentatively TRBD1 (6 bases). This CDR3 has 15 amino acids. In germline, CDR1 is MNHEY, CDR2 SMNVEV (reference sequence). V lost 5 bases and J 3 bases, leaving 14 bases between the germline ends. The CDR3 loop reads CASSQGSSTNQPQHF. CDR3 coding DNA: TGTGCCAGCAGTCAGGGGTCCTCCACCAATCAGCCCCAGCATTTT.

The J gene is TRBJ1-3, the V gene TRBV2, with unresolved D. V lost 5 bases and J 3 bases, leaving 8 bases between the germline ends. CDR3 size: 13 residues. The germline gives CDR1 SNHLY, CDR2 FYNNEI. The CDR3 nucleotides are TGTGCCAGCAGTAAGGCGGATGGAAACACCATATATTTT. This encodes CASSKADGNTIYF. Complete variable domain (other parts from reference TRBV2 and TRBJ1-3): EPEVTQTPSHQVTQMGQEVILRCVPISNHLYFYWYRQILGQKVEFLVSFYNNEISEKSEIFDDQFSVERPDGSNFTLKIRSTKLEDSAMYFCASSKADGNTIYFGEGSWLTVV.

This chain uses TRBV12-3 or TRBV12-4 with TRBJ1-2, with a weak D call TRBD1 (5 bases). V was pared by 1 base and J by 5 bases, with 8 bases between. This CDR3 is built from 13 residues. The CDR3 sequence: CASSLGGRYGYTF. As DNA, the CDR3 is TGTGCCAGCAGTTTAGGGGGCAGGTATGGCTACACCTTC.

This chain connects TRBV6-6 to TRBJ1-2; D unclear. This CDR3 region has 15 residues. V lost 0 bases, J lost 3 bases, and 11 bases lay in between. CDR1 is MNHNY and CDR2 is SVGAGI in the germline V gene (reference sequence). CDR3 sequence reads: CASSYSYSDDYGYTF. CDR3 in DNA: TGTGCCAGCAGTTACTCGTACAGCGATGACTATGGCTACACCTTC.

J is TRBJ2-7 and V is TRBV27; 7 bases fit TRBD1. The germline V gene has CDR1 MNHEY and CDR2 SMNVEV (reference sequence). J gave up 0 bases and V 9 bases, and 8 bases lay outside the gene matches. The CDR3 is 14 amino acids. The CDR3: CASSRAGGSYEQYF. CDR3 bases: TGTGCCAGTTCCCGGGCAGGGGGCTCCTACGAGCAGTACTTC.

The chain combines TRBV10-3 with TRBJ2-1, with TRBD2 as a possible D gene (5 bases). The V and J ends lost 4 bases and 0 bases respectively, with 13 bases between them. This CDR3 is 16 amino acids long. CDR1 is ENHRY and CDR2 is SYGVKD in the germline V gene. CDR3 nucleotides: TGTGCCATCAGTGGGGGAGTCACGAGCTCCTACAATGAGCAGTTCTTC. This sequence encodes CAISGGVTSSYNEQFF.